This T cell receptor (beta chain) was obtained from a study of T cell responses to AZD1222 COVID-19 vaccine. Study-level findings and limits: Clonal diversity may have been underestimated, and the donors were mostly white British, with more females than males. Unmutated variant regions reportedly attract nearly half of all spike-specific TCRs. Two AZD1222 administrations were followed by greater Spike-specific TCR breadth and depth.

Produced via immunoSEQ multiplex PCR; TCRdb's table is partial and in-frame only. The data show about 96,000 clones, roughly 88% seen once. Concerning this clone: Antigen specificity is unknown.

V was cut by 0 bases and J by 4 bases, with 16 bases left in between. Per the germline V gene, CDR1 is MNHEY and CDR2 is SVGAGI. The CDR3 is made up of 16 amino acids. The material was peripheral blood, obtained on day 0 of AZD1222 vaccination. The J gene is TRBJ2-7, the V gene TRBV6-5; D possibly corresponds to TRBD2 (6 bases). The clonotype comes from an adult in good health. CDR3 protein: CASSYSSTGGSYEQYF. For the CDR3, the DNA is TGTGCCAGCAGTTACTCGTCAACCGGGGGTTCTTACGAGCAGTACTTC.